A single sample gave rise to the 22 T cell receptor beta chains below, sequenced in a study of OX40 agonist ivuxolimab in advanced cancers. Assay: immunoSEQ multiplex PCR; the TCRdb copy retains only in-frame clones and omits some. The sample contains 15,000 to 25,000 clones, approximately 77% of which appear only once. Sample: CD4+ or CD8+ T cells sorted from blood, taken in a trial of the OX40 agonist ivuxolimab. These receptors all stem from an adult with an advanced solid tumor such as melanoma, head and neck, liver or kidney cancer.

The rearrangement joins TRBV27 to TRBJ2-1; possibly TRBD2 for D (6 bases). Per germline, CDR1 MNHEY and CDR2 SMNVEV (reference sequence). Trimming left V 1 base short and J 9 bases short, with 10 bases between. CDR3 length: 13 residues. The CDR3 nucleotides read TGTGCCAGCAGTTTATGGGAGGAGAGTGAGCAGTTCTTC. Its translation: CASSLWEESEQFF.

Here the CDR3 reads CASRENPGGPQHF. In DNA form, the CDR3 reads TGTGCCAGCAGAGAGAACCCCGGGGGGCCCCAGCATTTT. The chain has TRBV6-4 and TRBJ1-5, with D tentatively TRBD1 (5 bases). Germline CDR1 reads MRHNA; CDR2 reads SNTAGT. With 6 bases removed from V and 9 bases from J, the gap between germline ends came to 15 bases. The CDR3 covers 13 residues.

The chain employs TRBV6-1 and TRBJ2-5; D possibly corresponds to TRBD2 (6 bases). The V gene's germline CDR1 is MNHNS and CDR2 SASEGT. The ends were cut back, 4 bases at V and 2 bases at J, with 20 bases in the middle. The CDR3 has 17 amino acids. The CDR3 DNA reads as TGTGCCAGCAGTGTAAGGACGGGATTAGCGGTACAAGAGACCCAGTACTTC. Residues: CASSVRTGLAVQETQYF.

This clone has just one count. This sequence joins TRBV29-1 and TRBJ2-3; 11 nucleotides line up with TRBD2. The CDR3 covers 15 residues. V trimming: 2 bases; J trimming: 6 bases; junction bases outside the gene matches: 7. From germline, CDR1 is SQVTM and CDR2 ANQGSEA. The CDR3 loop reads CSVELLAGEVDTQYF. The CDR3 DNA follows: TGCAGCGTTGAATTACTAGCGGGAGAGGTGGATACGCAGTATTTT.

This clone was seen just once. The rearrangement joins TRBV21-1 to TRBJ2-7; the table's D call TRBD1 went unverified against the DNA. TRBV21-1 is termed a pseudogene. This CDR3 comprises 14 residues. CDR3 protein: CASNPGQDLYEQYF. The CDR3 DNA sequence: TGTGCCAGCAACCCGGGACAGGATTTATACGAGCAGTACTTC.

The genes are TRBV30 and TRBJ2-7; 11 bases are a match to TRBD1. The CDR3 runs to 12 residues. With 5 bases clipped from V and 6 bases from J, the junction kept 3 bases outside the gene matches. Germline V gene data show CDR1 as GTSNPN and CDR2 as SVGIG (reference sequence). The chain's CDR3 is CAWGQGAGEQYF. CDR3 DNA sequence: TGTGCCTGGGGACAGGGGGCGGGCGAGCAGTACTTC. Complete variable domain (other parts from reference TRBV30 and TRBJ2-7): SQTIHQWPATLVQPVGSPLSLECTVEGTSNPNLYWYRQAAGRGLQLLFYSVGIGQISSEVPQNLSASRPQDRQFILSSKKLLLSDSGFYLCAWGQGAGEQYFGPGTRLTVT.

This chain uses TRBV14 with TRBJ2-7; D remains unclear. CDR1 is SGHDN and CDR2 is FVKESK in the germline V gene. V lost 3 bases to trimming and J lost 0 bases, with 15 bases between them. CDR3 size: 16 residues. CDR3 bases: TGTGCCAGCAGCCACATAAGCACAATAAGCTCCTACGAGCAGTACTTC. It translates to CASSHISTISSYEQYF.

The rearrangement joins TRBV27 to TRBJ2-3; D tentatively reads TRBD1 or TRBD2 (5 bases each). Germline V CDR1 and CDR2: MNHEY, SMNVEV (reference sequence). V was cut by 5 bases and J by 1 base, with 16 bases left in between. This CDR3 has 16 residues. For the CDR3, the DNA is TGTGCCAGCAGTGATCGGGACCCTATGGGCACAGATACGCAGTATTTT. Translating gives CASSDRDPMGTDTQYF.

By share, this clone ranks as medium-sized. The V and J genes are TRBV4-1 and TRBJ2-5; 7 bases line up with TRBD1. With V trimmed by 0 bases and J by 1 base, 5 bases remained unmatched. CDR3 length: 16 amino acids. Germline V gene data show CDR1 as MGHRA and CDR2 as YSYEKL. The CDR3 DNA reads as TGCGCCAGCAGCCAAGATCCATGGACAGGCCAAGAGACCCAGTACTTC. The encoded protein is CASSQDPWTGQETQYF.

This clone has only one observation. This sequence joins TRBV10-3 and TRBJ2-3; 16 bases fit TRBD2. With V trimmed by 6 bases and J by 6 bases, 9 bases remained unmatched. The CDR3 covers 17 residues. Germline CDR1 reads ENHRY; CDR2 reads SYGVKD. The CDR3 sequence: CAIREGTSGRAWDTQYF. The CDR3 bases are TGTGCCATCAGGGAAGGGACTAGCGGGAGGGCCTGGGATACGCAGTATTTT.

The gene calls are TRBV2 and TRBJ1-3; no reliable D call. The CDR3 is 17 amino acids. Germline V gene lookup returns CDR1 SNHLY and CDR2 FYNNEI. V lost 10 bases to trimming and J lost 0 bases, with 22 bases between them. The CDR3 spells CATLPIKDGSSGNTIYF. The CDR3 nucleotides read TGTGCCACCCTACCTATTAAGGACGGCAGCTCTGGAAACACCATATATTTT.

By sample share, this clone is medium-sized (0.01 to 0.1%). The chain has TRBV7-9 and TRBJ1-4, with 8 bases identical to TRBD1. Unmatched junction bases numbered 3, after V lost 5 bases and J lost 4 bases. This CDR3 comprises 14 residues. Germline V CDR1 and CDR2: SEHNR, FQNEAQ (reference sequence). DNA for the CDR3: TGTGCCAGCAGCGGGGGACAGGATAATGAAAAACTGTTTTTT. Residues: CASSGGQDNEKLFF.

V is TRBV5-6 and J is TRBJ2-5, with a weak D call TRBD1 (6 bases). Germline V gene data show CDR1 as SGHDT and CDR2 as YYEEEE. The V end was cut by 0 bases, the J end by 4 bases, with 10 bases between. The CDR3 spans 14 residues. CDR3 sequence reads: CASSLAGQPETQYF. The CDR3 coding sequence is TGTGCCAGCAGCTTGGCGGGACAACCAGAGACCCAGTACTTC.

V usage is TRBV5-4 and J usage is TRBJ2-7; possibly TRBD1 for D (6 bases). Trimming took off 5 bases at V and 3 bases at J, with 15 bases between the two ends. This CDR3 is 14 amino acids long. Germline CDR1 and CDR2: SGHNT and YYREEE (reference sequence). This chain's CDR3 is CASSERDNIYEQYF. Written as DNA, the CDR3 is TGTGCCAGCAGTGAAAGGGACAATATCTACGAGCAGTACTTC. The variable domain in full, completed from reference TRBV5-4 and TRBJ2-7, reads ETGVTQSPTHLIKTRGQQVTLRCSSQSGHNTVSWYQQALGQGPQFIFQYYREEENGRGNFPPRFSGLQFPNYSSELNVNALELDDSALYLCASSERDNIYEQYFGPGTRLTVT.

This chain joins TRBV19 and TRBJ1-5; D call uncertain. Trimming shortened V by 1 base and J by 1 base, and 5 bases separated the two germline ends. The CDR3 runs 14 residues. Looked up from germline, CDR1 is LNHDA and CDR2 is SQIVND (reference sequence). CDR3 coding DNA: TGTGCCAGTAGTATAGGTTCGAGCAATCAGCCCCAGCATTTT. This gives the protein CASSIGSSNQPQHF.

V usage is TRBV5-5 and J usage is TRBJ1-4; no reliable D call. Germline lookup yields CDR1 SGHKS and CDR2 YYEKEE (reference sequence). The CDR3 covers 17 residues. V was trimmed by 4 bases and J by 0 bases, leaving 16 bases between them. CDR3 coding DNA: TGTGCCAGCAGCGCAGTCCGGGCTTACGCAACTAATGAAAAACTGTTTTTT. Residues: CASSAVRAYATNEKLFF.

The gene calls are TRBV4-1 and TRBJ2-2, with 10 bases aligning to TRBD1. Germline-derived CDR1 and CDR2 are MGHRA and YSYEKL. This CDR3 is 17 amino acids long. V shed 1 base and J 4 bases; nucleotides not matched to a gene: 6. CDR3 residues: CASSQVGQGMATGELFF. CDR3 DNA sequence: TGCGCCAGCAGCCAAGTGGGACAGGGGATGGCCACCGGGGAGCTGTTTTTT.

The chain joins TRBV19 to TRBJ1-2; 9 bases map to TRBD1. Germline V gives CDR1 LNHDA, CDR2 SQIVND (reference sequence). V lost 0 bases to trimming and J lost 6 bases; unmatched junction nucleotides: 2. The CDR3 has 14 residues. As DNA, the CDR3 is TGTGCCAGTAGTATAGACGGGACAGGGAATGGCTACACCTTC. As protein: CASSIDGTGNGYTF.

The CDR3 here is CASSLGGRWEETQYF. The CDR3 DNA reads TGTGCCAGCAGCTTAGGGGGGCGGTGGGAGGAGACCCAGTACTTC. J is TRBJ2-5 and V is TRBV11-2, with D tentatively TRBD1 (6 bases). Trimming removed 1 base from V and 5 bases from J, with 14 bases in between. Germline V gene sequence: CDR1 SGHAT, CDR2 FQNNGV. The CDR3 totals 15 residues. Using reference TRBV11-2 and TRBJ2-5 for the parts outside the CDR3, the full variable domain is EAGVAQSPRYKIIEKRQSVAFWCNPISGHATLYWYQQILGQGPKLLIQFQNNGVVDDSQLPKDRFSAERLKGVDSTLKIQPAKLEDSAVYLCASSLGGRWEETQYFGPGTRLLVL.

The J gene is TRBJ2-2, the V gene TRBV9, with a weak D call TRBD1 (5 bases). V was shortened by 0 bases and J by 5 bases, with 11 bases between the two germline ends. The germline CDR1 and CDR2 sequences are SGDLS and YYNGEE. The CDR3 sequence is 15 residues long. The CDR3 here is CASSVVQGGTGELFF. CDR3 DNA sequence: TGTGCCAGCAGCGTAGTCCAGGGTGGGACCGGGGAGCTGTTTTTT.

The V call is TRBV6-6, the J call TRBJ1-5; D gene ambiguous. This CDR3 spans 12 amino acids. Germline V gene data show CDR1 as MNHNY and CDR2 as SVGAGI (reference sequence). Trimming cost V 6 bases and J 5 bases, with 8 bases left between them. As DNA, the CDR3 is TGTGCCAGCAGGGACCCCCATCAGCCCCAGCATTTT. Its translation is CASRDPHQPQHF.

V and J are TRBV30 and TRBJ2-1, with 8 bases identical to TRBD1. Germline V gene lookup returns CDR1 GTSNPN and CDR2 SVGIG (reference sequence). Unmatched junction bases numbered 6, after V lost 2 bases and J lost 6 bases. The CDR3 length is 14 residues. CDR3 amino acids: CAWSRRQGLNEQFF. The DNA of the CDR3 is TGTGCCTGGAGTAGGAGACAGGGGCTCAATGAGCAGTTCTTC. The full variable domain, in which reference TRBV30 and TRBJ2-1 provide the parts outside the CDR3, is SQTIHQWPATLVQPVGSPLSLECTVEGTSNPNLYWYRQAAGRGLQLLFYSVGIGQISSEVPQNLSASRPQDRQFILSSKKLLLSDSGFYLCAWSRRQGLNEQFFGPGTRLTVL.